The clone carrying this T cell receptor (beta chain) was picked up a small number of times. Its specificity is not known. This record comes from a study of neoadjuvant anti-PD-1 for oral cavity cancer. Whole-study results and caveats: PBMC Gini-index clonality exceeded responders' in non-responders post-nivolumab.

V dropped 4 bases and J dropped 0 bases, with 8 bases sitting between them. Looked up from germline, CDR1 is SGHRS and CDR2 is YFSETQ. This CDR3 has 13 residues. Method: immunoSEQ multiplex PCR; TCRdb's copy keeps in-frame clones and lacks some. The table shows around 70,000 clones, with 70% to 90% occurring only once. Time point described: after neoadjuvant nivolumab, at surgical resection. The TCR was taken from a person between 40 and 85 years old with oral cavity squamous cell carcinoma. Material: PBMCs, obtained after nivolumab (anti-PD-1) treatment. The V gene is TRBV5-1, the J gene TRBJ2-7; D is perhaps TRBD1 or TRBD2 (5 bases each). This chain's CDR3 is CASSPGASYEQYF. The DNA of the CDR3 is TGCGCCAGCAGCCCCGGGGCCTCCTACGAGCAGTACTTC.